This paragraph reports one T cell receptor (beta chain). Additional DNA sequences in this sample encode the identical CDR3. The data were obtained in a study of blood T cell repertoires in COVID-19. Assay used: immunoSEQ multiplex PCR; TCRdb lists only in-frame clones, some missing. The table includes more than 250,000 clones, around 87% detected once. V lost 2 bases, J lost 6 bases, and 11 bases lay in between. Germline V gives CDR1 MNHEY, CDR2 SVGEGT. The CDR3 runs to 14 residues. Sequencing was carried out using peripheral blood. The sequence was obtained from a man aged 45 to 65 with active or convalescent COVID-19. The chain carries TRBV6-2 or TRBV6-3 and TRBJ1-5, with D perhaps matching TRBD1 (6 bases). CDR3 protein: CASSYGGGGQPQHF. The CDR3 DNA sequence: TGTGCCAGCAGTTACGGGGGCGGGGGTCAGCCCCAGCATTTT.